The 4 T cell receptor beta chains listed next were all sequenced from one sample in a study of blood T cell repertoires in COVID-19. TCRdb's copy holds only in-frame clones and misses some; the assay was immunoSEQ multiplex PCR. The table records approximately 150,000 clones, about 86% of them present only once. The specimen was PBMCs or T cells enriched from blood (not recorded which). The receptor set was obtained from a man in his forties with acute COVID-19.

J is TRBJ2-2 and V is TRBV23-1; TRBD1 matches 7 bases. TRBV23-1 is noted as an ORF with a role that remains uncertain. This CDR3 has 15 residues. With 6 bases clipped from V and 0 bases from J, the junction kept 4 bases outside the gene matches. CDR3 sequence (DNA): TGCGCCAGCAGCCCCGGGACAGCGAACACCGGGGAGCTGTTTTTT. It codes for CASSPGTANTGELFF.

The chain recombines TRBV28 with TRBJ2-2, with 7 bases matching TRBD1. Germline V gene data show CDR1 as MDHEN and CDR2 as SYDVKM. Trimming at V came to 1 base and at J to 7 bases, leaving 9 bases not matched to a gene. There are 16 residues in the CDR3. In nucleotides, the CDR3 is TGTGCCAGCAGTTTATACGGCAGGGGGTTAGGCGGGGAGCTGTTTTTT. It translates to CASSLYGRGLGGELFF.

CDR3 DNA sequence: TGTGCCAGTAGTCAACAGGGGTCGGGTCAGCCCCAGCATTTT. Encoded protein: CASSQQGSGQPQHF. V usage is TRBV19 and J usage is TRBJ1-5, with TRBD1 identical over 7 bases. CDR3 length: 14 residues. Germline V CDR1 and CDR2: LNHDA, SQIVND (reference sequence). The trim removed 5 bases at V and 6 bases at J, leaving 7 bases unmatched.

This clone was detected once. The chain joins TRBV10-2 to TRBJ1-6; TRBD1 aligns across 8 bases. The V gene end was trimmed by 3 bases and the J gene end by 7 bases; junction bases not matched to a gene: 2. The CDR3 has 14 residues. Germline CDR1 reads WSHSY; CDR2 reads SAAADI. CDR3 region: CASSETGGNSPLHF. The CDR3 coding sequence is TGCGCCAGCAGTGAAACAGGGGGGAATTCACCCCTCCACTTT.